Here is one T cell receptor beta chain with its context. The source of the sample is a study of cytomegalovirus exposure and HLA in healthy donors. CDR1 and CDR2 (germline): MNHEY, SVGAGI. This CDR3 region has 15 residues. Trimming took off 6 bases at V and 4 bases at J, with 17 bases between the two ends. The study ran its PCR with 60 Vbeta and 13 Jbeta primers. Assay: immunoSEQ multiplex PCR; the TCRdb copy retains only in-frame clones and omits some. Of around 31,000 clones listed, roughly 60% are singletons. The rearrangement uses TRBV6-5 and TRBJ2-3; the D gene is possibly TRBD1 (5 bases). The origin of this receptor is a male donor in good health and CMV-seropositive. The sample was PBMCs. In DNA form, the CDR3 reads TGTGCCAGCAGGGCAGGGTGGAGTCGATCAGATACGCAGTATTTT. Amino acids: CASRAGWSRSDTQYF.